The present T cell receptor beta chain was sequenced within a study of blood T cells in healthy people across ages. Alongside a J-beta primer mix, a sample-barcoded 5' primer served in a second PCR lasting 7 to 11 cycles. In TCRdb, the 5' RACE reads were re-called with MiXCR into one record per CDR3 protein. Of about a million distinct CDR3 sequences detected, around two fifths appear once; the ten largest clones hold 10% to 15%. The germline CDR1 and CDR2 sequences are MGHRA and YSYEKL. CDR3 length: 16 amino acids. Trimming cost V 5 bases and J 5 bases, with 20 bases left between them. The sequence was collected from a young man in good health. Source material: blood. The chain carries TRBV4-1 and TRBJ2-3; maybe TRBD1 (5 bases). The CDR3 reads CASSTRTRLLGDTQYF. CDR3 coding DNA: TGCGCCAGCAGCACTCGGACACGGTTACTCGGAGATACGCAGTATTTT.